Detailed here is one TCR beta chain. The data belong to a study of blood T cell repertoires in COVID-19. About the study: The United States, Italy and Spain were the sources of the acute and convalescent COVID-19 samples. Sources were T cells, B-cell-depleted T cells, or PBMCs; the material itself was cDNA or gDNA.

Per the original methods: The authors estimated nucleated cell counts from reference gene primer amplification. Measured with immunoSEQ multiplex PCR; TCRdb has only the in-frame clones, and not every one. V, J and clone size reflect that table, while D and trimming were determined from the DNA. The sample includes about 140,000 clones, 88% of them seen just once. This clonotype was sampled from a man between 60 and 70 years old with active or convalescent COVID-19. What was sequenced was peripheral blood.

CDR3 sequence: CASSQRTGVEEKLFF. CDR3 coding DNA: TGCGCCAGCAGCCAGAGGACAGGGGTAGAGGAAAAACTGTTTTTT. The rearrangement joins TRBV4-1 to TRBJ1-4; the match to TRBD1 covers 9 bases. CDR1 and CDR2 (germline): MGHRA, YSYEKL. V lost 3 bases, J lost 8 bases, and 7 bases stayed unmatched. This CDR3 spans 15 amino acids.